The 30 T cell receptor beta chains given below trace back to one sample, sequenced in a study of cytomegalovirus exposure and HLA in healthy donors. Primers for the PCR totalled 60 Vbeta and 13 Jbeta. This table comes from immunoSEQ multiplex PCR, and its TCRdb copy is limited to in-frame clones, with some not included. The repertoire holds some 140,000 clones, with roughly four fifths as singletons. The sequenced sample consisted of PBMCs. The receptor set was obtained from a man under 40 in good health and CMV-seronegative.

This clone turned up a few times. The CDR3 reads CAWGRGGSYEQYF. Written as DNA, the CDR3 is TGTGCCTGGGGCCGGGGAGGATCCTACGAGCAGTACTTC. The gene calls are TRBV30 and TRBJ2-7; weak D call: TRBD2 (6 bases). Germline V gene lookup returns CDR1 GTSNPN and CDR2 SVGIG (reference sequence). The CDR3 has 13 residues. The ends were cut back, 5 bases at V and 1 base at J, with 12 bases in the middle.

The V and J genes are TRBV11-2 and TRBJ1-2; weak D call: TRBD1 (6 bases). The CDR3 has 14 residues. Trimming pared 0 bases from V and 7 bases from J, leaving 12 bases between. Germline CDR1 SGHAT, CDR2 FQNNGV. The CDR3 DNA sequence: TGTGCCAGCAGCTTAGATTTGGGGGCAAGTGGCTACACCTTC. Encoded protein: CASSLDLGASGYTF.

This clone was recorded a few times. This CDR3 reads CASSYPLAGGQETQYF. CDR3 nucleotides: TGTGCCAGCAGTTACCCCCTAGCGGGAGGCCAGGAGACCCAGTACTTC. J is TRBJ2-5 and V is TRBV6-6; TRBD2 matches 11 bases. Germline V lookup: CDR1 MNHNY, CDR2 SVGAGI (reference sequence). The CDR3 extends over 16 amino acids. Trimming took 2 bases from V and 5 from J; bases not matched to a gene: 7.

The CDR3 region has the DNA TGTGCCAGCAGCTCAGGAGGGACAGGGGATCCTTGGGAGCTGTTTTTT. Protein: CASSSGGTGDPWELFF. The chain recombines TRBV7-9 with TRBJ2-2; TRBD1 agrees at 10 bases. Germline V gene sequence: CDR1 SEHNR, CDR2 FQNEAQ (reference sequence). The CDR3 loop spans 16 amino acids. Unmatched junction bases numbered 11, after V lost 4 bases and J lost 9 bases.

The chain recombines TRBV15 with TRBJ1-2; D gene uncertain. Germline V gene lookup returns CDR1 LNHNV and CDR2 YYDKDF (reference sequence). V was pared by 1 base and J by 3 bases, with 15 bases between. The CDR3 sequence is 16 residues long. Written as DNA, the CDR3 is TGTGCCACCAGCAGAGGGTACGGGGATGGTGACTATGGCTACACCTTC. This translates into CATSRGYGDGDYGYTF.

The chain recombines TRBV7-9 with TRBJ2-7, with 7 bases identical to TRBD1. Germline CDR1 reads SEHNR; CDR2 reads FQNEAQ (reference sequence). The CDR3 has 14 residues. Unmatched junction bases numbered 3, after V lost 1 base and J lost 3 bases. The CDR3 here is CASSLVAGGYEQYF. CDR3 bases: TGTGCCAGCAGCTTAGTGGCAGGGGGCTACGAGCAGTACTTC.

This clone was seen a few times. The genes are TRBV10-2 and TRBJ2-1, with 9 bases that match TRBD2. This CDR3 contains 17 residues. V shed 1 base and J 4 bases; nucleotides not matched to a gene: 8. The V gene's germline CDR1 is WSHSY and CDR2 SAAADI. DNA of the CDR3: TGCGCCAGCAGTGAGTTGGGCGGGAGGGCCCCATACAATGAGCAGTTCTTC. This translates into CASSELGGRAPYNEQFF.

The chain uses TRBV10-1 and TRBJ2-7, with a tentative D call TRBD1 (6 bases). Germline V gene data show CDR1 as WNHNN and CDR2 as SYGVQD (reference sequence). Trimming took off 3 bases at V and 2 bases at J, with 14 bases between the two ends. This CDR3 has 15 residues. CDR3 coding DNA: TGCGCCAGCAGTGAAACCGCCCAGGGGCCCTACGAGCAGTACTTC. Translating it yields CASSETAQGPYEQYF.

Only one count was recorded for this clone. The chain combines TRBV18 with TRBJ2-5; D remains unclear. CDR1 and CDR2 from the germline V gene are KGHSH and LQKENI. The CDR3 is 12 amino acids. V lost 6 bases and J lost 0, with 5 bases in between. In DNA, the CDR3 is TGTGCCAGCTCGCAGGACCAAGAGACCCAGTACTTC. Protein product: CASSQDQETQYF.

This clone occurred a few times. The rearrangement joins TRBV30 to TRBJ2-1; 12 positions match TRBD2. The germline gives CDR1 GTSNPN, CDR2 SVGIG (reference sequence). CDR3 size: 15 residues. Germline trimming cut 1 base from V and 4 bases from J; bases unmatched to any gene: 2. CDR3 amino acids: CAWSGTSGEYNEQFF. DNA of the CDR3: TGTGCCTGGAGTGGGACTAGCGGGGAATACAATGAGCAGTTCTTC.

V gene TRBV27 combines with J gene TRBJ1-5; D remains ambiguous. This CDR3 has 16 residues. V gave up 0 bases and J gave up 0 bases, with 9 bases separating them. CDR1 and CDR2 from the germline V gene are MNHEY and SMNVEV (reference sequence). CDR3: CASSLSADYSNQPQHF. The CDR3 region has the DNA TGTGCCAGCAGTTTATCGGCGGACTATAGCAATCAGCCCCAGCATTTT.

This chain links TRBV28 with TRBJ1-2, with D possibly being TRBD1 (5 bases). V gave up 5 bases and J gave up 2 bases, with 15 bases separating them. Germline V gene data show CDR1 as MDHEN and CDR2 as SYDVKM. This CDR3 has 15 amino acids. CDR3 nucleotides: TGTGCCAGCAGTACTGCCGCGGGGGGGAACTATGGCTACACCTTC. This encodes CASSTAAGGNYGYTF.

The V and J genes are TRBV4-1 and TRBJ2-5; 8 bases are shared with TRBD2. The CDR3 covers 17 residues. The germline CDR1 and CDR2 sequences are MGHRA and YSYEKL. Trimming took 0 bases from V and 1 from J; bases not matched to a gene: 7. CDR3 amino acids: CASSQEGLAGFQETQYF. The CDR3 DNA reads TGCGCCAGCAGCCAAGAGGGTCTAGCGGGTTTCCAAGAGACCCAGTACTTC.

The chain couples TRBV9 to TRBJ2-3; 9 positions agree with TRBD2. The CDR3 loop spans 15 amino acids. Germline trimming cut 0 bases from V and 4 bases from J; bases unmatched to any gene: 3. The germline V gene has CDR1 SGDLS and CDR2 YYNGEE. The CDR3 loop is CASSVEAGGPDTQYF. The CDR3 bases are TGTGCCAGCAGCGTAGAAGCGGGAGGACCAGATACGCAGTATTTT. Drawing the rest from reference TRBV9 and TRBJ2-3, the complete variable domain is DSGVTQTPKHLITATGQRVTLRCSPRSGDLSVYWYQQSLDQGLQFLIQYYNGEERAKGNILERFSAQQFPDLHSELNLSSLELGDSALYFCASSVEAGGPDTQYFGPGTRLTVL.

The chain is built from TRBV6-1 and TRBJ2-7; 7 bases agree with TRBD1. The CDR3 runs to 15 residues. J gave up 0 bases and V 6 bases, and 8 bases lay outside the gene matches. Germline lookup yields CDR1 MNHNS and CDR2 SASEGT. CDR3 DNA: TGTGCCAGCAGCGCAAGACAGGGAGCCTCCTACGAGCAGTACTTC. This translates into CASSARQGASYEQYF.

The rearrangement uses TRBV2 and TRBJ1-5, with D possibly being TRBD1 (5 bases). The CDR3 spans 15 residues. V was trimmed by 6 bases and J by 6 bases, leaving 18 bases between them. The germline gives CDR1 SNHLY, CDR2 FYNNEI. CDR3 sequence: CASSGGQGNTQPQHF. The CDR3, as DNA: TGTGCCAGCAGCGGTGGGCAGGGTAATACTCAGCCCCAGCATTTT.

The V call is TRBV6-5, the J call TRBJ1-5; 9 nucleotides align to TRBD1. Trimming removed 5 bases from V and 6 bases from J; junction bases left unmatched: 5. The CDR3 is made up of 14 amino acids. CDR1 and CDR2 from the germline V gene are MNHEY and SVGAGI. CDR3 amino acids: CASSGNRGRQPQHF. The CDR3 DNA reads as TGTGCCAGCAGTGGGAACAGGGGGCGTCAGCCCCAGCATTTT.

V gene TRBV4-1 combines with J gene TRBJ2-2; possible D gene TRBD1, 5 bases. Trimming shortened V by 1 base and J by 6 bases, and 9 bases separated the two germline ends. The V gene's germline CDR1 is MGHRA and CDR2 YSYEKL. CDR3 length equals 14 residues. The CDR3 here is CASSQAPGPGELFF. CDR3 coding DNA: TGCGCCAGCAGCCAAGCGCCAGGGCCCGGGGAGCTGTTTTTT.

The chain is built from TRBV7-9 and TRBJ2-3; D is unclear. V dropped 4 bases and J dropped 1 base, with 6 bases sitting between them. The germline CDR1 and CDR2 sequences are SEHNR and FQNEAQ (reference sequence). This CDR3 spans 13 amino acids. CDR3 coding DNA: TGTGCCAGCAGCTCTCCCGGCACAGATACGCAGTATTTT. Translating it yields CASSSPGTDTQYF.

The chain combines TRBV10-1 with TRBJ2-1; D ambiguous. Deletions cut 2 bases from V and 1 base from J, with 3 bases between. Germline-derived CDR1 and CDR2 are WNHNN and SYGVQD (reference sequence). The CDR3 is 13 residues long. CDR3 sequence (DNA): TGCGCCAGCAGTGAGCGGTCCTACAATGAGCAGTTCTTC. Translating gives CASSERSYNEQFF.

This clone was seen once. The genes are TRBV4-1 and TRBJ2-7; 8 nucleotides match TRBD2. The junction had 7 bases not matched to a gene; V was cut back by 4 bases and J by 2 bases. CDR3 size: 15 residues. Germline-derived CDR1 and CDR2 are MGHRA and YSYEKL. CDR3 region: CASSPGGGLAYEQYF. The CDR3 coding sequence is TGCGCCAGCAGCCCGGGCGGGGGGCTAGCCTACGAGCAGTACTTC.

The count of this clone is one. The chain joins TRBV2 to TRBJ1-1, with D maybe TRBD1 (6 bases). This CDR3 spans 14 amino acids. The V gene lost 4 bases and the J gene lost 2 bases, with 11 bases spanning the gap. Germline values: CDR1 SNHLY, CDR2 FYNNEI. The CDR3 coding sequence is TGTGCCAGCAGTGCCGGGACAACAAACACTGAAGCTTTCTTT. This encodes CASSAGTTNTEAFF.

This chain's CDR3 is CASSFWQGYEQYF. CDR3 DNA: TGTGCCAGCAGCTTCTGGCAGGGTTACGAGCAGTACTTC. The chain has TRBV13 and TRBJ2-7, with D tentatively TRBD1 (5 bases). The CDR3 loop spans 13 amino acids. CDR1 is PRHDT, CDR2 FYEKMQ, per germline (reference sequence). V was cut by 3 bases and J by 4 bases, with 10 bases left in between.

This rearrangement joins TRBV5-1 to TRBJ1-4; TRBD1 agrees at 9 bases. The V segment lost 4 bases and the J segment 8 bases; nucleotides outside the gene matches: 12. This CDR3 has 16 residues. CDR1 is SGHRS and CDR2 is YFSETQ in the germline V gene. This CDR3 reads CASSPSRQGGYEKLFF. As DNA, the CDR3 is TGCGCCAGCAGCCCCTCCCGACAGGGGGGATACGAAAAACTGTTTTTT.

The chain couples TRBV7-9 to TRBJ2-3; perhaps TRBD2 as D (5 bases). The germline V and J ends were trimmed by 4 bases and 2 bases, with 13 bases remaining between them. Germline lookup yields CDR1 SEHNR and CDR2 FQNEAQ (reference sequence). This CDR3 is 15 amino acids long. This CDR3 is CASSSLVSFTDTQYF. Here the CDR3 DNA reads TGTGCCAGCAGCTCACTAGTGTCTTTCACAGATACGCAGTATTTT.

This clone was seen just once. This rearrangement joins TRBV19 to TRBJ2-7, with 7 positions matching TRBD2. This CDR3 comprises 14 residues. V dropped 5 bases and J dropped 6; count of bases not matched to a gene: 10. In germline, CDR1 is LNHDA, CDR2 SQIVND (reference sequence). The CDR3 sequence: CASSHHREEVEQYF. The CDR3 DNA reads as TGTGCCAGTAGTCATCATCGGGAGGAGGTCGAGCAGTACTTC.

This clone was picked up a small number of times. The chain is built from TRBV6-5 and TRBJ2-3, with D possibly TRBD2 on 6 matching bases. The CDR3 has 15 amino acids. V lost 6 bases and J lost 2, with 15 bases in between. Germline loops: CDR1 MNHEY, CDR2 SVGAGI. In DNA form, the CDR3 reads TGTGCCAGCAGCCCCGCGGGGATGAACACAGATACGCAGTATTTT. It codes for CASSPAGMNTDTQYF.

The chain recombines TRBV9 with TRBJ2-7; 11 bases are shared with TRBD1. This CDR3 has 14 amino acids. Trimming cost V 4 bases and J 2 bases; bases outside gene matches: 2. The germline gives CDR1 SGDLS, CDR2 YYNGEE. The chain's CDR3 is CASSPGQGAYEQYF. CDR3 nucleotides: TGTGCCAGCAGCCCGGGACAGGGGGCCTACGAGCAGTACTTC.

The chain carries TRBV2 and TRBJ2-3, with D perhaps matching TRBD1 (5 bases). Per the germline V gene, CDR1 is SNHLY and CDR2 is FYNNEI. CDR3 length: 14 residues. The V gene lost 0 bases and the J gene lost 5 bases, with 9 bases spanning the gap. The CDR3 here is CASSEAGAVDTQYF. DNA for the CDR3: TGTGCCAGCAGTGAAGCAGGGGCGGTAGATACGCAGTATTTT.

The V gene is TRBV15, the J gene TRBJ2-4, with TRBD1 matching 7 bases. The CDR3 runs to 14 residues. Unmatched junction bases numbered 2, after V lost 3 bases and J lost 3 bases. Germline CDR1 LNHNV, CDR2 YYDKDF (reference sequence). The CDR3 spells CATSSWDSKNIQYF. The CDR3 DNA reads TGTGCCACCAGCAGTTGGGACAGCAAAAACATTCAGTACTTC. Full variable domain (rest looked up from reference TRBV15 and TRBJ2-4): DAMVIQNPRYQVTQFGKPVTLSCSQTLNHNVMYWYQQKSSQAPKLLFHYYDKDFNNEADTPDNFQSRRPNTSFCFLDIRSPGLGDTAMYLCATSSWDSKNIQYFGAGTRLSVL.